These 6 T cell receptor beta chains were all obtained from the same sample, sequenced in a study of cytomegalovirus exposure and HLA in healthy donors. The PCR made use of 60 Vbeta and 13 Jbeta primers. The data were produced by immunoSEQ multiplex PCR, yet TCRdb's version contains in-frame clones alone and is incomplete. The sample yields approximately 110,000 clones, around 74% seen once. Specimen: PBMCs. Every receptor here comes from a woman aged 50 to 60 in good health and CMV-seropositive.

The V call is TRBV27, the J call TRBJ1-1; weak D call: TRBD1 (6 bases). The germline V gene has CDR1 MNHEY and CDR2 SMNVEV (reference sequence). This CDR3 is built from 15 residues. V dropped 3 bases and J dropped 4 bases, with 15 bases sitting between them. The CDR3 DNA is TGTGCCAGCAGTTTTCTTGGGGAGGGGGGCACTGAAGCTTTCTTT. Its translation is CASSFLGEGGTEAFF.

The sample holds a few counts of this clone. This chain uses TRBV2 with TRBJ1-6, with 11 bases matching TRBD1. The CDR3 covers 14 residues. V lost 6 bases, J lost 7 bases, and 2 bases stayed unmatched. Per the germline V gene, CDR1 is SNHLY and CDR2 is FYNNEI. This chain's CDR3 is CASRGQGENSPLHF. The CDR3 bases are TGTGCCAGCAGGGGACAGGGGGAAAATTCACCCCTCCACTTT. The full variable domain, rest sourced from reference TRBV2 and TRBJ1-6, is EPEVTQTPSHQVTQMGQEVILRCVPISNHLYFYWYRQILGQKVEFLVSFYNNEISEKSEIFDDQFSVERPDGSNFTLKIRSTKLEDSAMYFCASRGQGENSPLHFGNGTRLTVT.

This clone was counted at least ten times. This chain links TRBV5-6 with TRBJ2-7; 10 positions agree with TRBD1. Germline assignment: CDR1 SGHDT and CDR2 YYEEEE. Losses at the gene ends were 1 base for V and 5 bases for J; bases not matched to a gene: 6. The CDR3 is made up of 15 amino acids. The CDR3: CASSLRRGTGDEQYF. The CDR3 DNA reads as TGTGCCAGCAGCTTGCGCCGAGGGACAGGGGACGAGCAGTACTTC.

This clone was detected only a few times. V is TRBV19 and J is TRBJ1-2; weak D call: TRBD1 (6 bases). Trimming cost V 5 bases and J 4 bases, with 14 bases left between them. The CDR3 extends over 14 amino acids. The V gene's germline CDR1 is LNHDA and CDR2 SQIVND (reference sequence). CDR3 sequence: CASSLNREAYGYTF. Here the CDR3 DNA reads TGTGCCAGTAGTCTTAACAGGGAAGCCTATGGCTACACCTTC.

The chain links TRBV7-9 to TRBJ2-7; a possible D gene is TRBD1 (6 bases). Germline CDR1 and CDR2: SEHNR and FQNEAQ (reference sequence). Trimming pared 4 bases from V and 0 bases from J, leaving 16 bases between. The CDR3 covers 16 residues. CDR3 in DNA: TGTGCCAGCAGCTGGATCCCCCCGACAGGCTCCTACGAGCAGTACTTC. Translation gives CASSWIPPTGSYEQYF.

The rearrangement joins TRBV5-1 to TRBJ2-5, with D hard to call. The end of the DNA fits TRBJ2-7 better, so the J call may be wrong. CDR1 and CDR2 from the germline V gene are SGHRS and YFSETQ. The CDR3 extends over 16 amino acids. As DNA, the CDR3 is TGCGCCAGCAGCTTGGCCGTCTCCGCGGTCTCCTACGAGCAGTACTTC. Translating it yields CASSLAVSAVSYEQYF.